These 20 T cell receptor beta chains were all obtained from the same sample, sequenced in a study of blood T cell repertoires in COVID-19. Profiling relied on immunoSEQ multiplex PCR, and the TCRdb table lists in-frame clones only, not all of them. The repertoire includes fewer than 300,000 clones, more than 75% of them detected once, and around 9.5% sits in the top ten. Sequenced: peripheral blood. Receptors were obtained from a man in his forties who had recovered from COVID-19.

This chain connects TRBV5-5 to TRBJ1-2, with 10 nucleotides matching TRBD1. There are 14 residues in the CDR3. CDR1 is SGHKS, CDR2 YYEKEE, per germline (reference sequence). The V segment lost 1 base and the J segment 8 bases; nucleotides outside the gene matches: 5. CDR3 in DNA: TGTGCCAGCAGCTTGATGGACAGGGGGGAAGGCTACACCTTC. This sequence encodes CASSLMDRGEGYTF.

The J gene is TRBJ2-3, the V gene TRBV19, with 8 bases aligning to TRBD1. V shed 1 base and J 4 bases; nucleotides not matched to a gene: 4. CDR1 is LNHDA, CDR2 SQIVND, per germline (reference sequence). The CDR3 spans 15 residues. The CDR3 region is CASSIGTGSADTQYF. The CDR3 DNA is TGTGCCAGTAGTATAGGGACAGGGAGTGCAGATACGCAGTATTTT.

The rearrangement uses TRBV6-2 or TRBV6-3 and TRBJ2-3; 11 bases fit TRBD2. The junction had 5 bases not matched to a gene; V was cut back by 5 bases and J by 4 bases. This CDR3 is 15 amino acids long. Per the germline V gene, CDR1 is MNHEY and CDR2 is SVGEGT. CDR3 sequence reads: CASSPTSGSPDTQYF. DNA for the CDR3: TGTGCCAGCAGTCCCACTAGCGGGAGTCCAGATACGCAGTATTTT.

The CDR3 region has the DNA TGCGCCAGCAAATGGCGCGAGCGAAGCACAGATACGCAGTATTTT. This sequence encodes CASKWRERSTDTQYF. The chain uses TRBV5-1 and TRBJ2-3, with no clear D. Trimming stripped 6 bases from V and 0 bases from J, with 14 bases between. Looked up from germline, CDR1 is SGHRS and CDR2 is YFSETQ. The CDR3 loop spans 15 amino acids.

The rearrangement joins TRBV7-2 to TRBJ1-1, with D perhaps matching TRBD1 (6 bases). Germline V CDR1 and CDR2: SGHTA, FQGNSA. The V end was cut by 2 bases, the J end by 8 bases, with 12 bases between. This CDR3 is 13 amino acids long. This CDR3 is CASSLIRGGEAFF. Written as DNA, the CDR3 is TGTGCCAGCAGCTTAATACGGGGGGGCGAAGCTTTCTTT.

CDR3 nucleotide sequence: TGCGCCAGCAGCCAGTCTGGGAGGACAGATACGCAGTATTTT. This translates into CASSQSGRTDTQYF. The chain carries TRBV4-3 and TRBJ2-3, with D perhaps matching TRBD2 (6 bases). The CDR3 consists of 14 residues. V lost 3 bases and J 3 bases, leaving 10 bases between the germline ends. CDR1 is LGHNA and CDR2 is YSLEER in the germline V gene.

V and J are TRBV19 and TRBJ2-7; the match to TRBD1 covers 7 bases. V shed 7 bases and J 3 bases; nucleotides not matched to a gene: 12. The CDR3 totals 15 residues. The germline V gene has CDR1 LNHDA and CDR2 SQIVND (reference sequence). The CDR3 DNA is TGTGCCAGTACACTTAATGGGGACAGTTTCTACGAGCAGTACTTC. Protein product: CASTLNGDSFYEQYF.

This rearrangement joins TRBV9 to TRBJ2-3; 13 bases are shared with TRBD2. V dropped 4 bases and J dropped 4; count of bases not matched to a gene: 6. CDR1 and CDR2 (germline): SGDLS, YYNGEE. This CDR3 contains 16 residues. CDR3 residues: CASSPTSGGFPDTQYF. The CDR3 nucleotides are TGTGCCAGCAGCCCGACTAGCGGGGGGTTCCCAGATACGCAGTATTTT.

The genes are TRBV7-9 and TRBJ2-3; 10 bases agree with TRBD1. Germline trimming cut 6 bases from V and 4 bases from J; bases unmatched to any gene: 7. Germline V gives CDR1 SEHNR, CDR2 FQNEAQ (reference sequence). The CDR3 contains 15 residues. The CDR3 DNA reads as TGTGCCAGCAGACCGAGGACAGGGGGAGCAGATACGCAGTATTTT. Amino acid sequence: CASRPRTGGADTQYF.

This clone was seen a handful of times. This rearrangement joins TRBV18 to TRBJ1-2; 12 nucleotides line up with TRBD1. The CDR3 extends over 14 amino acids. Trimming removed 3 bases from V and 7 bases from J; junction bases left unmatched: 3. Germline V lookup: CDR1 KGHSH, CDR2 LQKENI. The CDR3 is CASSPGQGASGYTF. The CDR3 DNA is TGTGCCAGCTCACCGGGACAGGGGGCTAGTGGCTACACCTTC.

This clone came up once. The chain employs TRBV2 and TRBJ2-7, with 8 nucleotides matching TRBD2. There are 13 residues in the CDR3. Germline assignment: CDR1 SNHLY and CDR2 FYNNEI. Trimming took 5 bases from V and 3 from J; bases not matched to a gene: 3. The CDR3 nucleotides read TGTGCCAGCAGTCGTCTAGCGGGCTACGAGCAGTACTTC. Protein product: CASSRLAGYEQYF.

The rearrangement joins TRBV9 to TRBJ2-7; 7 bases align to TRBD2. Looked up from germline, CDR1 is SGDLS and CDR2 is YYNGEE. CDR3 length: 15 residues. V trimming: 0 bases; J trimming: 1 base; junction bases outside the gene matches: 4. The CDR3 protein is CASSVGTSRSYEQYF. CDR3 coding DNA: TGTGCCAGCAGCGTAGGGACTAGTCGGTCCTACGAGCAGTACTTC. The full variable domain, in which reference TRBV9 and TRBJ2-7 provide the parts outside the CDR3, is DSGVTQTPKHLITATGQRVTLRCSPRSGDLSVYWYQQSLDQGLQFLIQYYNGEERAKGNILERFSAQQFPDLHSELNLSSLELGDSALYFCASSVGTSRSYEQYFGPGTRLTVT.

The chain couples TRBV4-3 to TRBJ2-2; D ambiguous. V shed 3 bases and J shed 5 bases, with 19 bases lying between them. CDR3 length: 17 amino acids. The germline CDR1 and CDR2 sequences are LGHNA and YSLEER. CDR3 loop: CASSHLRGGATTGELFF. In DNA, the CDR3 is TGCGCCAGCAGCCATCTTCGAGGCGGAGCGACTACCGGGGAGCTGTTTTTT.

V and J are TRBV6-5 and TRBJ2-3; 7 nucleotides match TRBD2. Germline CDR1 is MNHEY and CDR2 is SVGAGI. The junction had 5 bases not matched to a gene; V was cut back by 6 bases and J by 2 bases. This CDR3 has 14 amino acids. CDR3 region: CASSPTSDTDTQYF. The CDR3 DNA reads TGTGCCAGCAGCCCCACTAGCGACACAGATACGCAGTATTTT.

J is TRBJ2-2 and V is TRBV5-6; 9 nucleotides agree with TRBD1. CDR1 is SGHDT, CDR2 YYEEEE, per germline. This CDR3 comprises 15 residues. Germline trimming cut 4 bases from V and 7 bases from J; bases unmatched to any gene: 8. Written as DNA, the CDR3 is TGTGCCAGCAGCGGCCGGGACAGGGCTATCGGGGAGCTGTTTTTT. Its translation: CASSGRDRAIGELFF.

The rearrangement uses TRBV4-3 and TRBJ2-7, with a possible D match to TRBD1 (5 bases). The CDR3 runs 15 residues. Trimming left V 0 bases short and J 3 bases short, with 12 bases between. Germline V CDR1 and CDR2: LGHNA, YSLEER. The CDR3 sequence is CASSQDLGQGYEQYF. The CDR3 nucleotides are TGCGCCAGCAGCCAAGATCTCGGCCAGGGCTACGAGCAGTACTTC.

The chain joins TRBV4-3 to TRBJ2-5; 10 bases agree with TRBD2. The CDR3 has 19 residues. Germline V gene sequence: CDR1 LGHNA, CDR2 YSLEER. The trim removed 0 bases at V and 5 bases at J, leaving 15 bases unmatched. The CDR3 DNA sequence: TGCGCCAGCAGCCAAGATCCTTCGAGCGGGGGGGTACAAAGGGAGACCCAGTACTTC. Translating gives CASSQDPSSGGVQRETQYF.

The chain couples TRBV4-1 to TRBJ1-4; a possible D gene is TRBD1 (5 bases). Trimming removed 4 bases at V and 3 bases at J, with 12 bases between. Germline values: CDR1 MGHRA, CDR2 YSYEKL. The CDR3 contains 15 residues. The CDR3 nucleotides are TGCGCCAGCAGCCCCTTGGGGGGATCTAATGAAAAACTGTTTTTT. Amino acid sequence: CASSPLGGSNEKLFF.

The J gene is TRBJ1-1, the V gene TRBV14; perhaps TRBD1 as D (5 bases). This CDR3 has 16 amino acids. Germline V gives CDR1 SGHDN, CDR2 FVKESK. The ends were cut back, 0 bases at V and 2 bases at J, with 13 bases in the middle. The CDR3 region has the DNA TGTGCCAGCAGCCAAGAAGTCGGGGGACCCAACACTGAAGCTTTCTTT. It encodes CASSQEVGGPNTEAFF.

V and J are TRBV6-2 or TRBV6-3 and TRBJ1-5, with D tentatively TRBD1 (6 bases). Germline assignment: CDR1 MNHEY and CDR2 SVGEGT. With 5 bases removed from V and 2 bases from J, the gap between germline ends came to 10 bases. There are 14 residues in the CDR3. Here the CDR3 DNA reads TGTGCCAGCAGTAACTACAGGGGCAATCAGCCCCAGCATTTT. This gives the protein CASSNYRGNQPQHF.